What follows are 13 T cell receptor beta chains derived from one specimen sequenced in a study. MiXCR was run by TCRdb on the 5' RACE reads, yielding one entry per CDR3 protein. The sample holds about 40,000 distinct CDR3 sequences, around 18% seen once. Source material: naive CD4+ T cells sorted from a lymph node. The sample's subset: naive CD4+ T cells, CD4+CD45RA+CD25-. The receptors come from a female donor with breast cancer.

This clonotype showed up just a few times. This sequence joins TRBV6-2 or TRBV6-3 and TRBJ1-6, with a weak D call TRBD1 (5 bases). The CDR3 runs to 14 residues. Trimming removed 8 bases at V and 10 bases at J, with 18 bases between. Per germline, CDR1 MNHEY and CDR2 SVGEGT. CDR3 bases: TGTGCCAGCGGACGACCGGAAGGGACCTCACCCCTCCACTTT. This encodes CASGRPEGTSPLHF.

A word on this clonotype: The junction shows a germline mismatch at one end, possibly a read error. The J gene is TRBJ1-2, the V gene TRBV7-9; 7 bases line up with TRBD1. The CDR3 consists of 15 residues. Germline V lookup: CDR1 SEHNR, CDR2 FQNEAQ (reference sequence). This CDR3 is CVSSPSSGTDYGYTF. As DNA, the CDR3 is TGTGTCAGCAGCCCCTCGTCCGGGACAGACTATGGCTACACCTTC.

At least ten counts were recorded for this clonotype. The CDR3 nucleotides are TGCGCCAGCAGCCAAGACGTCGGGGGAAGACTCTATGGCTACACCTTC. Its protein is CASSQDVGGRLYGYTF. The gene calls are TRBV4-3 and TRBJ1-2, with D possibly TRBD1 on 5 matching bases. Trimming took 0 bases from V and 4 from J, leaving 15 bases between them. The length of the CDR3 is 16 residues. CDR1 is LGHNA and CDR2 is YSLEER in the germline V gene.

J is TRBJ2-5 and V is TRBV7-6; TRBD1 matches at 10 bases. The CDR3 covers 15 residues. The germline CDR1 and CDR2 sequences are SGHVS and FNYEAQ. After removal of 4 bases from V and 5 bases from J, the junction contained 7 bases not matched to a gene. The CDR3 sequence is CASSSGTGVFETQYF. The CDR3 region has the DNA TGTGCCAGCAGCTCAGGGACAGGGGTATTCGAGACCCAGTACTTC.

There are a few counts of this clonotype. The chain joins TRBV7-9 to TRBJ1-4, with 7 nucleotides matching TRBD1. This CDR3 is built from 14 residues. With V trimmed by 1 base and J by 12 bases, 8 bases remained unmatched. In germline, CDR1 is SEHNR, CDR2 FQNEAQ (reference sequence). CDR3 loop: CASSLEPGGRQLFF. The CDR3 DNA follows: TGTGCCAGCAGCTTAGAGCCAGGGGGAAGACAACTGTTTTTT.

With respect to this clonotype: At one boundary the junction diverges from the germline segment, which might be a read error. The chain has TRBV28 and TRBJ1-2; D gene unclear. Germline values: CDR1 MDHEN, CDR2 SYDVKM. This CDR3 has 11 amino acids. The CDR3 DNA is TGTGCCAGCAGTTCTAACGATGGCTACACCTTC. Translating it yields CASSSNDGYTF.

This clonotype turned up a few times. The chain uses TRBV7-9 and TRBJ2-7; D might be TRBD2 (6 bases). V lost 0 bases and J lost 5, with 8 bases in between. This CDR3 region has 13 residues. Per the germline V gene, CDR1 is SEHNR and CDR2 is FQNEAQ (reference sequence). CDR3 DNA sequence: TGTGCCAGCAGCTTAGCGCGGGAAGACGAGCAGTACTTC. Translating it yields CASSLAREDEQYF.

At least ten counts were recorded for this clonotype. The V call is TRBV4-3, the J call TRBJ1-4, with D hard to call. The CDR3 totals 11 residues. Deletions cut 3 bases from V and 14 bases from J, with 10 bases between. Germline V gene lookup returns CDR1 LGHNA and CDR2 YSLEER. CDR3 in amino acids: CASSQGYWLFF. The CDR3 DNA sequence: TGCGCCAGCAGCCAGGGATATTGGCTGTTTTTT.

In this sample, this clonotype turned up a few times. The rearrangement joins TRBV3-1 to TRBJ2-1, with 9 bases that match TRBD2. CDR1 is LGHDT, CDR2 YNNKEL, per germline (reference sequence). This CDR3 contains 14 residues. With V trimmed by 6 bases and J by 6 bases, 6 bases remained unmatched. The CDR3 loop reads CASSHSGSGNEQFF. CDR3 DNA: TGTGCCAGCAGTCATAGCGGGAGTGGCAATGAGCAGTTCTTC.

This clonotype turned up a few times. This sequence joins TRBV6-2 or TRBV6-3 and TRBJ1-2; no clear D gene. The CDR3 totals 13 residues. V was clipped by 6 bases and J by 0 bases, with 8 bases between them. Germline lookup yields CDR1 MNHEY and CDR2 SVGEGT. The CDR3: CASSRSSNYGYTF. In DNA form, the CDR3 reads TGTGCCAGCAGCCGAAGTTCTAACTATGGCTACACCTTC.

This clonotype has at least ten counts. The DNA of the CDR3 is TGCAGTGCTAGAGATCGAATGGGGGGAACGATGAACACTGAAGCTTTCTTT. Its translation: CSARDRMGGTMNTEAFF. The gene calls are TRBV20-1 and TRBJ1-1; perhaps TRBD1 as D (5 bases). The V gene's germline CDR1 is DFQATT and CDR2 SNEGSKA (reference sequence). CDR3 size: 17 residues. The germline V and J ends were trimmed by 0 bases and 0 bases, with 17 bases remaining between them.

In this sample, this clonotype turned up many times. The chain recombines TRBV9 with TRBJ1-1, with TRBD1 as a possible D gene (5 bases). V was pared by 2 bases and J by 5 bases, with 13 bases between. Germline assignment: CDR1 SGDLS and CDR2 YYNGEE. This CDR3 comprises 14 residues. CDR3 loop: CASSVGTVGTEAFF. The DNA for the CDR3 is TGTGCCAGCAGCGTGGGGACGGTGGGTACTGAAGCTTTCTTT.

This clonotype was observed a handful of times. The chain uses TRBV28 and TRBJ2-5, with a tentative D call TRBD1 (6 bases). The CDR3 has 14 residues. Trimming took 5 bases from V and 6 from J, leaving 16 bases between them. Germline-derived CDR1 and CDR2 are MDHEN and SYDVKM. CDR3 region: CASSAPGTLKTQYF. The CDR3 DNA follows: TGTGCCAGCAGTGCGCCCGGGACATTGAAGACCCAGTACTTC.